This TCR beta chain was sequenced for a study of OX40 agonist ivuxolimab in advanced cancers. Study as a whole: Six ivuxolimab dose levels, 0.01 to 10 mg/kg, were given intravenously every 2 weeks.

Clones were read by immunoSEQ multiplex PCR, and TCRdb kept only the in-frame ones, dropping some. The sample lists about 76,000 clones; 70% to 90% were seen once. Worth noting for this clone: As yet, its antigen is unknown.

The study's findings and limits: Some patients without response likewise showed low normalized clonal expansion.

Patients had blood sampled at baseline and again on cycle 4 day 1 and cycle 7 day 1. The CDR3 sequence is 16 residues long. Germline values: CDR1 MGHRA, CDR2 YSYEKL. Trimming removed 3 bases at V and 0 bases at J, with 9 bases between. The source of this sequence is an adult with an advanced solid tumor such as melanoma, head and neck, liver or kidney cancer. V and J are TRBV4-1 and TRBJ2-6; tentative D call: TRBD2 (5 bases). The sample consisted of CD4+ or CD8+ T cells sorted from blood, taken in a trial of the OX40 agonist ivuxolimab. The CDR3 reads CASSHPGNSGANVLTF. In nucleotides, the CDR3 is TGCGCCAGCAGCCACCCGGGAAACTCTGGGGCCAACGTCCTGACTTTC.